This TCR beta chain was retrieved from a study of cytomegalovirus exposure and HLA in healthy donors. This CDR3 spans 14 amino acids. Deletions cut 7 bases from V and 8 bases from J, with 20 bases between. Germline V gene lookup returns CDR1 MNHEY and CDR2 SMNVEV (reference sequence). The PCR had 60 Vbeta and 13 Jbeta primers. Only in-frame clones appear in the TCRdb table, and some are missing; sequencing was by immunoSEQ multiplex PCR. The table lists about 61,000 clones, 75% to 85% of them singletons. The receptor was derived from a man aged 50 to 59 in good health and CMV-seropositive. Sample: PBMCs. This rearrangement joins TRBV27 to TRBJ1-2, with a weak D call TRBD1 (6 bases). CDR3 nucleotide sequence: TGTGCCAGCAAGGGGGACCTGCCAGGGGAAGGCTACACCTTC. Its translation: CASKGDLPGEGYTF.